Described below is a single TCR beta chain sequence and its context. The antigen is not known. The V end was cut by 4 bases, the J end by 2 bases, with 6 bases between. This CDR3 has 12 residues. Germline CDR1 reads SQVTM; CDR2 reads ANQGSEA. This specimen comes from a study of post-analysis software for immune sequencing data. Study-wide context: Relapsing-remitting, secondary progressive and progressive-relapsing courses of multiple sclerosis were included. Findings and limits, study-wide: With TRBV5-6, TRBV5-1 and TRBV20-1 included, about five TRBV segments were more frequent in patients than in controls. When the samples were clustered directly with F measure, those that had been prepared in the same batch showed strong co-clustering.

Incorporated into the TCR beta cDNA libraries were unique molecular identifiers, which served to reduce PCR and sequencing biases. TCRdb processed the PCR reads anew with MiXCR; each CDR3 protein has one entry. This repertoire shows hundreds of thousands of distinct CDR3 sequences, roughly 58% found once; its top ten account for 4% to 5.5%. Sequences were obtained from blood. The chain combines TRBV29-1 with TRBJ1-3, with D unresolved. The TCR originated in a girl aged 10 to 17 with multiple sclerosis. The CDR3 DNA sequence: TGCAGCGTTGGAGGGACTGGAAACACCATATATTTT. This translates into CSVGGTGNTIYF.